This TCR beta chain stems from a study of T cells of healthy individuals. TCRdb re-derived calls from the 5' RACE reads in MiXCR, one entry per CDR3 protein. The sample lists 85,000 to 100,000 distinct CDR3 sequences, roughly 18% occurring once. This clonotype was counted many times. The CDR3 extends over 19 amino acids. The TCR was taken from a human donor in good health. The V and J genes are TRBV21-1 and TRBJ2-7; the listed D gene, TRBD2, was not tested against the DNA. TRBV21-1 is termed a pseudogene. The CDR3 sequence: CASSETREGTGRFLYEQYF. CDR3 DNA: TGTGCCAGCAGCGAAACGAGGGAGGGTACGGGCCGATTCCTATACGAGCAGTACTTC.